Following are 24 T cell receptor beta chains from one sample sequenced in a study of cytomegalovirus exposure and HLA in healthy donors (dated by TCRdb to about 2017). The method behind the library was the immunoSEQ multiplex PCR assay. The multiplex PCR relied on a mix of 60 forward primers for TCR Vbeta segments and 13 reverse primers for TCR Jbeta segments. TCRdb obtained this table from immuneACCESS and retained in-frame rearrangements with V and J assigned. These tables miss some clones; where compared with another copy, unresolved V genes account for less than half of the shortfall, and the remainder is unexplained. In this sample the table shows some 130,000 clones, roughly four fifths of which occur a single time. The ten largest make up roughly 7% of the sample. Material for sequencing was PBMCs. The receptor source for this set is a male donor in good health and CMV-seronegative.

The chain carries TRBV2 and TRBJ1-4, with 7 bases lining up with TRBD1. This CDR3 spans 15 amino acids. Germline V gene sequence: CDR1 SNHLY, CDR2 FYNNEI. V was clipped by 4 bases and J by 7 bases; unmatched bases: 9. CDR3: CASSAPSAGGEKLFF. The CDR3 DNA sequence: TGTGCCAGCAGTGCCCCCAGCGCAGGGGGTGAAAAACTGTTTTTT.

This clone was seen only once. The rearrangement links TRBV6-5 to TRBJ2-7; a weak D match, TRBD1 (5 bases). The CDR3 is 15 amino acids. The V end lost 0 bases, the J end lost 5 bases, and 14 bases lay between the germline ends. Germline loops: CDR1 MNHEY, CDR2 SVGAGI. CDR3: CASSYSNRREHEQYF. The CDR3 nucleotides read TGTGCCAGCAGTTACTCGAATCGCAGGGAACACGAGCAGTACTTC.

CDR3 sequence reads: CASSFAQQGGKLNTEAFF. The CDR3 nucleotides read TGCGCCAGCAGCTTTGCCCAACAGGGGGGGAAGCTGAACACTGAAGCTTTCTTT. This chain uses TRBV5-1 with TRBJ1-1; 8 bases align to TRBD1. After removal of 2 bases from V and 0 bases from J, the junction contained 12 bases not matched to a gene. Per germline, CDR1 SGHRS and CDR2 YFSETQ. The CDR3 totals 18 residues.

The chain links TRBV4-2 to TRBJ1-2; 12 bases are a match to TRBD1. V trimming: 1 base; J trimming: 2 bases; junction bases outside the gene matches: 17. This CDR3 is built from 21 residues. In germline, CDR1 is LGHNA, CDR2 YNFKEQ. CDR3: CASSQATTLKGQGAGNYGYTF. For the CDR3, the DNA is TGTGCCAGCAGCCAAGCAACCACCCTCAAGGGACAGGGGGCAGGAAACTATGGCTACACCTTC.

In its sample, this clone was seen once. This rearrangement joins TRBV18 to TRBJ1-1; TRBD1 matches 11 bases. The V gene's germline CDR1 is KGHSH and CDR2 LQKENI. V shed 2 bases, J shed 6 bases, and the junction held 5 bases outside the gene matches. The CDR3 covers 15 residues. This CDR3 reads CASSPRTGGLAEAFF. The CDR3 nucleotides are TGTGCCAGCTCACCAAGGACAGGGGGCCTCGCTGAAGCTTTCTTT.

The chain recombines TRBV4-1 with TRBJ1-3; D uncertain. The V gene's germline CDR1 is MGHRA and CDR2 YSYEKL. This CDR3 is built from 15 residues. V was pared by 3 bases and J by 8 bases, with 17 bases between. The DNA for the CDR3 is TGCGCCAGCAGCCATCCCGCGGCCGGGATCGACACCATATATTTT. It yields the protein CASSHPAAGIDTIYF.

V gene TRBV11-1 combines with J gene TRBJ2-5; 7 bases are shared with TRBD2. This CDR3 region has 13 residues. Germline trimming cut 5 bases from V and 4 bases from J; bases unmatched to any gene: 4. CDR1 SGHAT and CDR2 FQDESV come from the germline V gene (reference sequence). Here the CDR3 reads CASSLGLGETQYF. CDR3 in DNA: TGTGCCAGCAGCCTAGGACTAGGAGAGACCCAGTACTTC.

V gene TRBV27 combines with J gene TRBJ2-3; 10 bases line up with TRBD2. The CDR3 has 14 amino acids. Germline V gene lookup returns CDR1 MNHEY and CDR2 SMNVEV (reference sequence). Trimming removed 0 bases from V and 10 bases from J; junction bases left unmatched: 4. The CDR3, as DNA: TGTGCCAGCAGTTTATCAACTAGCGGGATTGCGCAGTATTTT. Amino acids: CASSLSTSGIAQYF.

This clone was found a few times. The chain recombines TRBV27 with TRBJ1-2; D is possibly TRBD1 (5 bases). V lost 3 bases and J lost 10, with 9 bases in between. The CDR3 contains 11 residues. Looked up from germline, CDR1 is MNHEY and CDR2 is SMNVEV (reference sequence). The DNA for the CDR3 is TGTGCCAGCAGTTTGGGGGGATCCTACACCTTC. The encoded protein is CASSLGGSYTF.

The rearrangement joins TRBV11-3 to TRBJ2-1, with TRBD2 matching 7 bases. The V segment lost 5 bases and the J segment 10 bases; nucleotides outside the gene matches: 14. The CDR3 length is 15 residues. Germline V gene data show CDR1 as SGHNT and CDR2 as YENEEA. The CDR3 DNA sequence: TGTGCCAGCAGCCCCAAAAGGGAGGGCCTTAGGGAGCAGTTCTTC. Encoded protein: CASSPKREGLREQFF.

CDR3 DNA: TGTGCCTGGAGTGTTGGGACAGCTAAAAGTAAAACCCGCCTTTATAATTCACCCCTCCACTTT. Residues: CAWSVGTAKSKTRLYNSPLHF. The V gene is TRBV30, the J gene TRBJ1-6; 7 bases match TRBD1. V gave up 0 bases and J gave up 4 bases; unmatched junction bases: 21. CDR1 is GTSNPN, CDR2 SVGIG, per germline (reference sequence). There are 21 residues in the CDR3.

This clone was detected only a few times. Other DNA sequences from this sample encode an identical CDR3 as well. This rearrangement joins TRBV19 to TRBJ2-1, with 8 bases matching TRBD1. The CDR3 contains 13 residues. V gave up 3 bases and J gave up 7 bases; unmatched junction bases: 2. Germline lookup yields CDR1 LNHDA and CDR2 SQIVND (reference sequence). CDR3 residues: CASSIDRGNEQFF. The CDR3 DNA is TGTGCCAGTAGTATCGACAGGGGTAATGAGCAGTTCTTC.

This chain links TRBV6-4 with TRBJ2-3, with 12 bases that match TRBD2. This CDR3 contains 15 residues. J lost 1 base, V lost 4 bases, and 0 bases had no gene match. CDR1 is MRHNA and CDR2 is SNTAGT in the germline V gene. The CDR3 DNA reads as TGTGCCAGCAGTGGGACTAGCGGGGGCACAGATACGCAGTATTTT. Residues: CASSGTSGGTDTQYF.

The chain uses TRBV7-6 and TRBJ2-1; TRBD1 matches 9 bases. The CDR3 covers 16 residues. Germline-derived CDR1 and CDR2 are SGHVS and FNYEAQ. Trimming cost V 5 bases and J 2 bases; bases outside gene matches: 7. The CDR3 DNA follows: TGTGCCAGCAGCGAAACACAGGGGGCTGCCTACAATGAGCAGTTCTTC. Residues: CASSETQGAAYNEQFF.

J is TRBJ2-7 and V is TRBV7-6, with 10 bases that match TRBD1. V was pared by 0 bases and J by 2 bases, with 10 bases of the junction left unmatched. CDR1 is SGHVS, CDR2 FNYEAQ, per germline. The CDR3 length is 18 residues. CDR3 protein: CASSLAVGVGTGAYEQYF. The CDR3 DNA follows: TGTGCCAGCAGCTTAGCGGTAGGGGTTGGGACAGGGGCCTACGAGCAGTACTTC.

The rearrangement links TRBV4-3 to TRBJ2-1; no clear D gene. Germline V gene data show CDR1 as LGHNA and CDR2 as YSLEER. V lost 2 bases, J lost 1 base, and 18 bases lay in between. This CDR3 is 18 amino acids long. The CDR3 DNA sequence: TGCGCCAGCAGCCAACTACTCGCCTCGGCGGAGTCCTACAATGAGCAGTTCTTC. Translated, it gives CASSQLLASAESYNEQFF.

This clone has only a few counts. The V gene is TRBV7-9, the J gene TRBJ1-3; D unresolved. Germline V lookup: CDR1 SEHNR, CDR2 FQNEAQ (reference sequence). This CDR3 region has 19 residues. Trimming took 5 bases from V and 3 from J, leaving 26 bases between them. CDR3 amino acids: CASSPLGGWTVTSGNTIYF. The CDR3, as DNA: TGTGCCAGCAGCCCCTTAGGAGGTTGGACCGTCACAAGTGGAAACACCATATATTTT.

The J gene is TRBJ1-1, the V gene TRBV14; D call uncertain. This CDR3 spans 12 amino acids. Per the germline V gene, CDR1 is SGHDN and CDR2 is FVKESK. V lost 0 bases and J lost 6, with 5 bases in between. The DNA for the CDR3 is TGTGCCAGCAGCCAAGATCTTTCTGAAGCTTTCTTT. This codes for CASSQDLSEAFF.

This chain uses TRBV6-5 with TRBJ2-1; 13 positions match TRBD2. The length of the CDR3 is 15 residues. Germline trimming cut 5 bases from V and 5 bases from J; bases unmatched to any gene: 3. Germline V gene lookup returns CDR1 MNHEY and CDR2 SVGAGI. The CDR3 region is CASSKLAGGHNEQFF. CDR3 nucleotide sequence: TGTGCCAGCAGTAAACTAGCGGGGGGGCACAATGAGCAGTTCTTC.

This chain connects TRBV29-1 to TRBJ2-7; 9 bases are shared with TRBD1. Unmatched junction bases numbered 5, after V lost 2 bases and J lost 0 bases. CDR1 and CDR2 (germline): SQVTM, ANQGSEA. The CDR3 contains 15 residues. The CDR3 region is CSVELSTGGSYEQYF. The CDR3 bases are TGCAGCGTTGAATTATCGACAGGGGGCTCCTACGAGCAGTACTTC.

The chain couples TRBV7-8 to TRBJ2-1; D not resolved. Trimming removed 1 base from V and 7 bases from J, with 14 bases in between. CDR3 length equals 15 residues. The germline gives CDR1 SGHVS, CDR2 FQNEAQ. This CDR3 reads CASSLVAVARNEQFF. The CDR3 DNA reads TGTGCCAGCAGCTTAGTCGCGGTAGCTAGGAATGAGCAGTTCTTC.

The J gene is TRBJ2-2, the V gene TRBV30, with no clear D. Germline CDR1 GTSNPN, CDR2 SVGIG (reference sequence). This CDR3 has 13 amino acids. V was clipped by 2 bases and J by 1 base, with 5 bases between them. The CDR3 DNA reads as TGTGCCTGGAGTTACGGGAACACCGGGGAGCTGTTTTTT. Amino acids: CAWSYGNTGELFF.

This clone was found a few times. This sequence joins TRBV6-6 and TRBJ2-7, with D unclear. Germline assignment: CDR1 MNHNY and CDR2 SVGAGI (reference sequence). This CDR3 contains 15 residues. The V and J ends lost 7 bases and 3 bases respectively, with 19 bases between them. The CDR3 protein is CASTKKRARNYEQYF. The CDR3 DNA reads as TGTGCCAGCACCAAGAAGCGAGCACGAAACTACGAGCAGTACTTC.

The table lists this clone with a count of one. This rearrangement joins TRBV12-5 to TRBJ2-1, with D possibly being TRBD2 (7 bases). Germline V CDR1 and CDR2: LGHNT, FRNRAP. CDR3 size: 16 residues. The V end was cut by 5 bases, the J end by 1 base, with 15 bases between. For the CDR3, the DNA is TGTGCTAGTGGTGCGGGGGCCGGGGGTTCCTACAATGAGCAGTTCTTC. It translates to CASGAGAGGSYNEQFF.